Each of the 9 T cell receptor beta chains below was sequenced from the same sample in a study of blood T cell repertoires in COVID-19. Generated by immunoSEQ multiplex PCR, the TCRdb table keeps only in-frame clones and is missing some. The table has some 150,000 clones, 80% to 90% seen once; the top ten hold approximately 35%. The sequenced sample was peripheral blood. The receptors come from a man in his forties or fifties who had recovered from COVID-19.

This chain uses TRBV6-2 or TRBV6-3 with TRBJ2-5, with 9 bases aligning to TRBD2. CDR1 is MNHEY, CDR2 SVGEGT, per germline. V lost 2 bases to trimming and J lost 4 bases; unmatched junction nucleotides: 5. CDR3 size: 15 residues. Here the CDR3 DNA reads TGTGCCAGCAGTTACCCGCGGGGGGGCCGAGAGACCCAGTACTTC. Residues: CASSYPRGGRETQYF.

The rearrangement joins TRBV11-2 to TRBJ2-5, with D possibly matching TRBD2 (5 bases). The V end lost 7 bases, the J end lost 10 bases, and 19 bases lay between the germline ends. The CDR3 has 13 residues. The germline V gene encodes CDR1 SGHAT and CDR2 FQNNGV. CDR3 amino acids: CASTQSLGLDQYF. CDR3 DNA: TGTGCCAGCACCCAATCGCTTGGACTTGACCAGTACTTC.

The chain uses TRBV13 and TRBJ2-1; no definite D call. CDR1 is PRHDT and CDR2 is FYEKMQ in the germline V gene (reference sequence). The CDR3 loop spans 12 amino acids. V gave up 3 bases and J gave up 12 bases, with 12 bases separating them. CDR3 nucleotide sequence: TGTGCCAGCAGCTTGTCGCCGAGAGGGCAGTTCTTC. This translates into CASSLSPRGQFF. The whole variable domain, filled in from reference TRBV13 and TRBJ2-1, reads AAGVIQSPRHLIKEKRETATLKCYPIPRHDTVYWYQQGPGQDPQFLISFYEKMQSDKGSIPDRFSAQQFSDYHSELNMSSLELGDSALYFCASSLSPRGQFFGPGTRLTVL.

About this clone: A junction end diverges from the germline sequence, so it may reflect a read error. The gene calls are TRBV7-7 and TRBJ1-6, with TRBD1 identical over 9 bases. Germline lookup yields CDR1 SSHAT and CDR2 FNYEAQ (reference sequence). The CDR3 is 18 residues long. This chain's CDR3 is CASSLKKKPGQGQSPLHF. CDR3 coding DNA: TGTGCTAGCAGCCTCAAGAAAAAACCGGGACAGGGCCAATCACCCCTCCACTTT. Full variable domain (rest looked up from reference TRBV7-7 and TRBJ1-6): GAGVSQSPRYKVTKRGQDVTLRCDPISSHATLYWYQQALGQGPEFLTYFNYEAQPDKSGLPSDRFSAERPEGSISTLTIQRTEQRDSAMYRCASSLKKKPGQGQSPLHFGNGTRLTVT.

This sequence joins TRBV7-8 and TRBJ1-1; D is possibly TRBD1 (6 bases). Germline loops: CDR1 SGHVS, CDR2 FQNEAQ. The CDR3 is 13 residues long. Trimming pared 5 bases from V and 11 bases from J, leaving 18 bases between. CDR3 nucleotides: TGTGCCAGCAGCATCGGACAGAGGAAGAGGGCTTTCTTT. It is translated as CASSIGQRKRAFF.

This chain joins TRBV15 and TRBJ2-4; 12 nucleotides line up with TRBD2. The CDR3 is made up of 17 amino acids. Germline V CDR1 and CDR2: LNHNV, YYDKDF (reference sequence). With V trimmed by 2 bases and J by 3 bases, 5 bases remained unmatched. Here the CDR3 DNA reads TGTGCCACCAGCAGAAATCGGGGACTAGCGGGCAAAAACATTCAGTACTTC. The encoded protein is CATSRNRGLAGKNIQYF.

The V and J genes are TRBV7-2 and TRBJ2-1, with 7 bases identical to TRBD2. Germline values: CDR1 SGHTA, CDR2 FQGNSA. The junction had 2 bases not matched to a gene; V was cut back by 1 base and J by 5 bases. The CDR3 is 14 residues long. The CDR3 DNA is TGTGCCAGCAGCTTAGTGGGGGGGGACAATGAGCAGTTCTTC. Amino acids: CASSLVGGDNEQFF.

This chain connects TRBV19 to TRBJ1-3, with D unresolved. This CDR3 has 13 residues. Trimming took off 8 bases at V and 6 bases at J, with 14 bases between the two ends. Germline V CDR1 and CDR2: LNHDA, SQIVND (reference sequence). In DNA, the CDR3 is TGTGCCAGTCTTCCAGGAACCTTAAACACCATATATTTT. This encodes CASLPGTLNTIYF.

The chain carries TRBV4-2 and TRBJ1-3, with TRBD1 as a possible D gene (5 bases). The V end lost 5 bases, the J end lost 1 base, and 9 bases lay between the germline ends. Germline loops: CDR1 LGHNA, CDR2 YNFKEQ. The CDR3 contains 14 residues. CDR3: CASSTPGSGNTIYF. The CDR3 coding sequence is TGTGCCAGCAGCACACCAGGGTCTGGAAACACCATATATTTT.